The 17 T cell receptor beta chains reported below all come from one sample, sequenced in a study of blood T cells in healthy people across ages. Together with a sample-barcoded 5' primer, a J-beta primer mix was included in a second PCR lasting roughly 6 to 12 cycles. Each CDR3 protein is one row after TCRdb ran MiXCR on the 5' RACE reads. The sample includes about 1,600,000 distinct CDR3 sequences, 40% to 50% seen only once; the top ten take 7.9%. Sequenced material: blood. The receptors were gathered from a woman under 30 in good health.

This clonotype was detected only a few times. CDR3 DNA sequence: TGTGCCAGCAGTTTCGAGGGGCGTCAGCCCCAGCATTTT. This translates into CASSFEGRQPQHF. The chain is built from TRBV28 and TRBJ1-5; possibly TRBD1 for D (5 bases). CDR3 length: 13 amino acids. CDR1 and CDR2 from the germline V gene are MDHEN and SYDVKM. V was pared by 3 bases and J by 6 bases, with 9 bases between.

This clonotype was detected only once. The chain's CDR3 is CASSPDPGTSGAPYEQYF. The CDR3 region has the DNA TGTGCCAGCAGCCCCGATCCCGGGACTAGCGGGGCCCCCTACGAGCAGTACTTC. The gene calls are TRBV7-6 and TRBJ2-7; 13 bases map to TRBD2. The CDR3 has 18 amino acids. The J segment lost 2 bases and the V segment lost 5 bases, leaving 12 bases of the junction unmatched. Germline CDR1 SGHVS, CDR2 FNYEAQ.

Concerning this clonotype: This could be a read error, since a much larger clone is one nucleotide away. V gene TRBV7-3 combines with J gene TRBJ2-5; 9 positions agree with TRBD2. This CDR3 comprises 15 residues. Germline V gene lookup returns CDR1 SGHTA and CDR2 FQGTGA. CDR3 coding DNA: TGTGCCAGCAGCTTAACGGCTAGCGGGGTAGAGGCCCAGTACTTC. Amino acids: CASSLTASGVEAQYF.

The chain uses TRBV20-1 and TRBJ1-1; 7 nucleotides agree with TRBD1. V lost 0 bases to trimming and J lost 5 bases; unmatched junction nucleotides: 12. This CDR3 spans 16 amino acids. Per the germline V gene, CDR1 is DFQATT and CDR2 is SNEGSKA (reference sequence). CDR3: CSARDEAWRGRTEAFF. The CDR3 DNA follows: TGCAGTGCTAGAGATGAGGCATGGAGGGGGCGGACTGAAGCTTTCTTT.

This clonotype showed up just a few times. V is TRBV10-3 and J is TRBJ1-6, with 7 bases identical to TRBD1. CDR1 and CDR2 (germline): ENHRY, SYGVKD. Trimming at V came to 10 bases and at J to 0 bases, leaving 6 bases not matched to a gene. The CDR3 spans 15 residues. DNA of the CDR3: TGTGCCACCCTGGACAGGAGCTCCTATAATTCACCCCTCCACTTT. Protein sequence: CATLDRSSYNSPLHF.

This clonotype was found a few times. J is TRBJ1-1 and V is TRBV30, with D possibly being TRBD1 (5 bases). Germline CDR1 reads GTSNPN; CDR2 reads SVGIG (reference sequence). Trimming stripped 2 bases from V and 1 base from J, with 20 bases between. CDR3 length equals 17 residues. The CDR3, as DNA: TGTGCCTGGAGTAGTCGAGGGACGGCCGCGGCGAACACTGAAGCTTTCTTT. Encoded protein: CAWSSRGTAAANTEAFF.

The V call is TRBV3-1, the J call TRBJ2-3; 8 bases map to TRBD2. Germline V lookup: CDR1 LGHDT, CDR2 YNNKEL (reference sequence). The CDR3 is made up of 15 amino acids. Germline trimming cut 1 base from V and 2 bases from J; bases unmatched to any gene: 2. The CDR3, as DNA: TGTGCCAGCAGCCAAGTAGCGGGGCACACAGATACGCAGTATTTT. Its protein is CASSQVAGHTDTQYF.

The CDR3 region is CAISGGSGRWSYNEQYF. The CDR3 DNA sequence: TGTGCCATCAGTGGTGGTAGCGGGAGATGGTCCTACAATGAGCAGTACTTC. This chain joins TRBV10-3 and TRBJ2-1; 9 positions agree with TRBD2. TRBJ2-7 explains the end of the DNA better; the J call may be wrong. Germline V CDR1 and CDR2: ENHRY, SYGVKD. The CDR3 is made up of 17 amino acids.

The chain uses TRBV7-8 and TRBJ1-2; 7 nucleotides align to TRBD1. With V trimmed by 5 bases and J by 2 bases, 8 bases remained unmatched. This CDR3 spans 15 amino acids. Germline-derived CDR1 and CDR2 are SGHVS and FQNEAQ. The CDR3 coding sequence is TGTGCCAGCAGCCTTAGGGACAGTTCAAACTATGGCTACACCTTC. Translated, it gives CASSLRDSSNYGYTF.

This chain uses TRBV11-2 with TRBJ2-5; possible D gene TRBD1, 5 bases. This CDR3 is built from 16 residues. Trimming removed 1 base from V and 1 base from J, with 13 bases in between. In germline, CDR1 is SGHAT, CDR2 FQNNGV. The CDR3 DNA reads as TGTGCCAGCAGCTTAGTCGGCTACAGGATCCAAGAGACCCAGTACTTC. It specifies CASSLVGYRIQETQYF. Full variable domain (missing parts from reference TRBV11-2 and TRBJ2-5): EAGVAQSPRYKIIEKRQSVAFWCNPISGHATLYWYQQILGQGPKLLIQFQNNGVVDDSQLPKDRFSAERLKGVDSTLKIQPAKLEDSAVYLCASSLVGYRIQETQYFGPGTRLLVL.

CDR3 residues: CASSVQGAPGEQYF. CDR3 DNA sequence: TGTGCCAGCAGTGTCCAGGGGGCGCCGGGCGAGCAGTACTTC. The chain couples TRBV6-5 to TRBJ2-5; 8 bases agree with TRBD1. The assigned J gene may be wrong: the sequence end matches TRBJ2-7 better. The length of the CDR3 is 14 residues. In germline, CDR1 is MNHEY, CDR2 SVGAGI.

The chain employs TRBV7-9 and TRBJ1-4, with D perhaps TRBD1 (5 bases). The germline V gene encodes CDR1 SEHNR and CDR2 FQNEAQ (reference sequence). V was cut by 5 bases and J by 0 bases, with 13 bases left in between. This CDR3 has 16 residues. The CDR3 is CASSPGTWPTNEKLFF. The CDR3 DNA sequence: TGTGCCAGCAGCCCGGGGACCTGGCCAACTAATGAAAAACTGTTTTTT.

This clonotype appeared a few times. J is TRBJ2-7 and V is TRBV30; either TRBD1 or TRBD2 may fit D (6 bases each). Germline CDR1 GTSNPN, CDR2 SVGIG (reference sequence). With 4 bases removed from V and 7 bases from J, the gap between germline ends came to 17 bases. CDR3 length equals 13 residues. CDR3 region: CAWTTGLGREQYF. In nucleotides, the CDR3 is TGTGCCTGGACCACAGGGTTGGGGAGGGAGCAGTACTTC.

This sequence joins TRBV3-1 and TRBJ1-1, with TRBD1 as a possible D gene (5 bases). This CDR3 is 13 amino acids long. Trimming removed 4 bases at V and 6 bases at J, with 12 bases between. CDR1 and CDR2 (germline): LGHDT, YNNKEL (reference sequence). The CDR3, as DNA: TGTGCCAGCAGCCCCGACAGTCAGGCTGAAGCTTTCTTT. It translates to CASSPDSQAEAFF.

In its sample, this clonotype was seen a few times. V usage is TRBV5-1 and J usage is TRBJ2-1; 9 bases align to TRBD1. Germline V lookup: CDR1 SGHRS, CDR2 YFSETQ. Losses at the gene ends were 1 base for V and 5 bases for J; bases not matched to a gene: 4. This CDR3 region has 15 residues. CDR3 DNA sequence: TGCGCCAGCAGCTTGAGGGACAGGGCAAACAATGAGCAGTTCTTC. This translates into CASSLRDRANNEQFF.

J is TRBJ2-5 and V is TRBV7-2; D uncertain. V gave up 5 bases and J gave up 5 bases, with 9 bases separating them. CDR1 and CDR2 from the germline V gene are SGHTA and FQGNSA. The CDR3 has 12 residues. The CDR3 sequence: CASSPLEETQYF. CDR3 nucleotide sequence: TGTGCCAGCAGCCCCTTAGAGGAGACCCAGTACTTC. Full variable domain (missing parts from reference TRBV7-2 and TRBJ2-5): GAGVSQSPSNKVTEKGKDVELRCDPISGHTALYWYRQSLGQGLEFLIYFQGNSAPDKSGLPSDRFSAERTGGSVSTLTIQRTQQEDSAVYLCASSPLEETQYFGPGTRLLVL.

The DNA for the CDR3 is TGTGCCAGCAGCTTGAGAGGGGCGGGAGGCGGGAGCTCCTACAATGAGCAGTTCTTC. Its protein is CASSLRGAGGGSSYNEQFF. This chain connects TRBV7-2 to TRBJ2-1, with 8 bases aligning to TRBD2. J lost 0 bases, V lost 3 bases, and 13 bases had no gene match. Germline V lookup: CDR1 SGHTA, CDR2 FQGNSA. The CDR3 has 19 amino acids.